One and the same sample provided the 15 T cell receptor beta chains below, sequenced in a study of cytomegalovirus exposure and HLA in healthy donors. Researchers ran the PCR with 60 Vbeta and 13 Jbeta primers. Method: immunoSEQ multiplex PCR; TCRdb's copy keeps in-frame clones and lacks some. The table has over 150,000 clones, approximately 77% seen once; the top ten hold 3.7%. Sequencing was carried out using PBMCs. Source of these receptors: a man aged 25 to 40 in good health and CMV-seropositive.

The CDR3 DNA reads TGTGCCAGCACCCCCTCGGGGGGGTCAAATGAGCAGTTCTTC. It encodes CASTPSGGSNEQFF. The chain links TRBV7-2 to TRBJ2-1; 8 nucleotides agree with TRBD2. V lost 7 bases, J lost 7 bases, and 9 bases stayed unmatched. This CDR3 is 14 amino acids long. Germline V gene sequence: CDR1 SGHTA, CDR2 FQGNSA.

This rearrangement joins TRBV27 to TRBJ2-5; 8 bases map to TRBD2. The CDR3 covers 18 residues. V lost 1 base to trimming and J lost 4 bases; unmatched junction nucleotides: 14. Germline-derived CDR1 and CDR2 are MNHEY and SMNVEV (reference sequence). The DNA of the CDR3 is TGTGCCAGCAGTTTATTTTACGACGGGGGGGCGGGCCGAGAGACCCAGTACTTC. Protein: CASSLFYDGGAGRETQYF.

This clone came up once. The CDR3 protein is CAWSPDIYGYTF. CDR3 DNA sequence: TGTGCCTGGAGTCCGGACATCTATGGCTACACCTTC. V and J are TRBV30 and TRBJ1-2, with D tentatively TRBD1 (5 bases). Germline-derived CDR1 and CDR2 are GTSNPN and SVGIG (reference sequence). The CDR3 has 12 residues. Trimming shortened V by 2 bases and J by 4 bases, and 8 bases separated the two germline ends.

Here the CDR3 DNA reads TGTGCCAGCAGTTTTAGCGTTTACAATGAGCAGTTCTTC. It is translated as CASSFSVYNEQFF. The V call is TRBV28, the J call TRBJ2-1, with D possibly being TRBD2 (5 bases). CDR1 and CDR2 from the germline V gene are MDHEN and SYDVKM. The CDR3 length is 13 residues. V lost 3 bases, J lost 4 bases, and 7 bases lay in between.

The chain links TRBV5-1 to TRBJ1-4, with TRBD1 matching over 7 bases. Looked up from germline, CDR1 is SGHRS and CDR2 is YFSETQ. Germline trimming cut 7 bases from V and 2 bases from J; bases unmatched to any gene: 11. This CDR3 region has 16 residues. Here the CDR3 DNA reads TGCGCCAGCTCTGAGACACCGACAGGGACTAATGAAAAACTGTTTTTT. This sequence encodes CASSETPTGTNEKLFF.

The chain recombines TRBV12-5 with TRBJ2-1; 7 bases line up with TRBD2. Germline CDR1 is LGHNT and CDR2 is FRNRAP. This CDR3 region has 17 residues. V lost 2 bases to trimming and J lost 5 bases; unmatched junction nucleotides: 12. The DNA for the CDR3 is TGTGCTAGTGGTTTGACAATCCTAGCGGAGGGGAACAATGAGCAGTTCTTC. Translated, it gives CASGLTILAEGNNEQFF.

Here the CDR3 reads CAISEDRLTYEQYF. The CDR3 DNA reads TGTGCCATCAGCGAGGACAGGTTAACCTACGAGCAGTACTTC. V gene TRBV10-3 combines with J gene TRBJ2-7; 7 bases line up with TRBD1. CDR3 size: 14 residues. J was trimmed by 2 bases and V by 6 bases; bases with no gene match: 7. Germline CDR1 and CDR2: ENHRY and SYGVKD.

J is TRBJ2-7 and V is TRBV7-2; D unresolved. The V end lost 1 base, the J end lost 2 bases, and 6 bases lay between the germline ends. The CDR3 is made up of 13 amino acids. Germline CDR1 reads SGHTA; CDR2 reads FQGNSA. This CDR3 is CASSLDNTYEQYF. In DNA, the CDR3 is TGTGCCAGCAGCTTAGACAACACCTACGAGCAGTACTTC. The whole variable domain, remainder taken from reference TRBV7-2 and TRBJ2-7, is GAGVSQSPSNKVTEKGKDVELRCDPISGHTALYWYRQSLGQGLEFLIYFQGNSAPDKSGLPSDRFSAERTGGSVSTLTIQRTQQEDSAVYLCASSLDNTYEQYFGPGTRLTVT.

The J gene is TRBJ2-4, the V gene TRBV7-2; D is unresolved. CDR3 length: 14 amino acids. Per germline, CDR1 SGHTA and CDR2 FQGNSA. V lost 2 bases and J lost 0, with 5 bases in between. The CDR3 DNA follows: TGTGCCAGCAGCTTATCCTTAGCCAAAAACATTCAGTACTTC. Amino acid sequence: CASSLSLAKNIQYF.

J is TRBJ2-7 and V is TRBV10-3, with D possibly TRBD1 on 5 matching bases. This CDR3 has 16 residues. Trimming shortened V by 7 bases and J by 3 bases, and 22 bases separated the two germline ends. Germline lookup yields CDR1 ENHRY and CDR2 SYGVKD. This CDR3 is CAIIHKPGRVVYEQYF. The CDR3, as DNA: TGTGCCATCATCCACAAACCCGGCAGGGTGGTCTACGAGCAGTACTTC.

CDR3: CAWSELLGNTIYF. The CDR3 DNA reads as TGTGCCTGGAGTGAACTTTTGGGAAACACCATATATTTT. The V gene is TRBV30, the J gene TRBJ1-3, with D unresolved. V lost 1 base and J 4 bases, leaving 8 bases between the germline ends. The CDR3 extends over 13 amino acids. CDR1 is GTSNPN, CDR2 SVGIG, per germline (reference sequence).

The chain uses TRBV7-2 and TRBJ1-2, with D possibly being TRBD1 (6 bases). Trimming pared 2 bases from V and 3 bases from J, leaving 13 bases between. The CDR3 loop spans 15 amino acids. In germline, CDR1 is SGHTA, CDR2 FQGNSA. The CDR3 region has the DNA TGTGCCAGCAGCTTAACCGGGGAGGGGGACTATGGCTACACCTTC. It is translated as CASSLTGEGDYGYTF.

CDR3 protein: CSVLGTGVHEQYF. The DNA of the CDR3 is TGCAGCGTTTTGGGGACAGGGGTTCACGAGCAGTACTTC. The chain joins TRBV29-1 to TRBJ2-7; TRBD1 aligns across 10 bases. The CDR3 runs 13 residues. Germline CDR1 reads SQVTM; CDR2 reads ANQGSEA. With V trimmed by 5 bases and J by 5 bases, 6 bases remained unmatched.

The rearrangement links TRBV20-1 to TRBJ1-5; D unresolved. Trimming removed 3 bases from V and 5 bases from J, with 5 bases in between. The CDR3 runs 11 residues. Germline V gene sequence: CDR1 DFQATT, CDR2 SNEGSKA (reference sequence). The DNA of the CDR3 is TGCAGTGCTAGCGGGGATCAGCCCCAGCATTTT. Its protein is CSASGDQPQHF.

The chain has TRBV28 and TRBJ2-3; 9 nucleotides match TRBD1. V trimming: 0 bases; J trimming: 2 bases; junction bases outside the gene matches: 12. Germline CDR1 and CDR2: MDHEN and SYDVKM. The CDR3 has 19 amino acids. The CDR3 sequence is CASSLWGQSGQGHTDTQYF. The CDR3 DNA reads TGTGCCAGCAGTTTATGGGGACAGTCAGGACAGGGGCACACAGATACGCAGTATTTT.